These 5 T cell receptor beta chains were all obtained from the same sample, sequenced in a study of blood T cell repertoires in COVID-19. Clones were sequenced by immunoSEQ multiplex PCR, and TCRdb holds only the in-frame ones, with some missing. The sample includes around 190,000 clones, 82% of them seen just once. Sequencing was carried out using peripheral blood. Receptor source: a woman aged 60-75 years with COVID-19, enrolled during active disease.

This chain uses TRBV5-1 with TRBJ1-2; the match to TRBD1 covers 7 bases. V shed 0 bases, J shed 5 bases, and the junction held 4 bases outside the gene matches. This CDR3 contains 14 residues. Germline loops: CDR1 SGHRS, CDR2 YFSETQ. The CDR3 sequence: CASSLGQGQYGYTF. The CDR3 bases are TGCGCCAGCAGCTTGGGGCAGGGACAGTATGGCTACACCTTC.

The chain is built from TRBV4-3 and TRBJ2-2; 14 bases agree with TRBD2. With 4 bases clipped from V and 5 bases from J, the junction kept 9 bases outside the gene matches. The CDR3 has 18 residues. Germline V CDR1 and CDR2: LGHNA, YSLEER. CDR3 residues: CASSPTGTSGSGTGELFF. The CDR3 coding sequence is TGCGCCAGCAGCCCAACCGGGACTAGCGGGAGCGGTACCGGGGAGCTGTTTTTT.

The CDR3 sequence is CASTVFAGELFF. The CDR3 nucleotides are TGTGCCAGCACAGTTTTTGCCGGGGAGCTGTTTTTT. This sequence joins TRBV12-3 or TRBV12-4 and TRBJ2-2; no definite D call. The V and J ends lost 7 bases and 6 bases respectively, with 9 bases between them. The CDR3 spans 12 residues.

The chain joins TRBV28 to TRBJ2-5, with a weak D call TRBD2 (6 bases). CDR3 length: 14 residues. Germline V gives CDR1 MDHEN, CDR2 SYDVKM. Trimming removed 6 bases from V and 2 bases from J, with 13 bases in between. CDR3 in amino acids: CASRPPGTQETQYF. DNA of the CDR3: TGTGCCAGCAGACCACCAGGGACTCAAGAGACCCAGTACTTC.

The chain combines TRBV18 with TRBJ2-3, with no clear D. The CDR3 contains 14 residues. Trimming cost V 3 bases and J 8 bases, with 15 bases left between them. The germline CDR1 and CDR2 sequences are KGHSH and LQKENI. CDR3 in amino acids: CASSPLHGSGTQYF. As DNA, the CDR3 is TGTGCCAGCTCACCTCTTCACGGTTCGGGTACGCAGTATTTT.